Sequencing of this T cell receptor (beta chain) was carried out in a study of blood T cell repertoires in COVID-19. The wider study: Whether acute or convalescent, the COVID-19 samples came from the United States, Italy and Spain. T cells, B-cell-depleted T cells, or PBMCs provided the cDNA or gDNA that served as material.

V lost 0 bases and J 3 bases, leaving 11 bases between the germline ends. The CDR3 runs 15 residues. Germline V gene sequence: CDR1 LGHNA, CDR2 YNFKEQ. Per the original data handling: Using reference gene primer amplification, nucleated cell counts were estimated. Sequenced by immunoSEQ multiplex PCR; TCRdb stores in-frame clones only, minus some. The V and J calls and clone size come from that table; D and trimming were worked out from the DNA. The sample includes under 150,000 clones, nearly 90% of them seen just once. Specimen: peripheral blood. This TCR was recovered from a woman aged 70-85 years who had recovered from COVID-19. The chain has TRBV4-2 and TRBJ1-2, with D unclear. The chain's CDR3 is CASSQETGAHYGYTF. The DNA for the CDR3 is TGTGCCAGCAGCCAAGAGACGGGAGCTCACTATGGCTACACCTTC.